This T cell receptor beta chain was observed in a study of T cell repertoires in cytomegalovirus infection. Study information: As its CMV epitopes, the study selected recently identified HLA-C-restricted and well-studied HLA-B-restricted targets. Study-level findings and limits: CMV carriers having the relevant HLA were flagged by cumulative public TCR beta family frequency. CMV-specific TCR beta clonotypes restricted by HLA-C dominated the ex vivo response.

TCRdb re-called the reads with MiXCR, one entry per CDR3 protein. The sample comprises some 560,000 distinct CDR3 sequences, 40% of which are singletons, and 48% rests with the top ten. V lost 0 bases, J lost 7 bases, and 16 bases lay in between. This CDR3 is built from 15 residues. Germline values: CDR1 ENHRY, CDR2 SYGVKD. Concerning this clonotype itself: Its antigen is undetermined.

This TCR was recovered from a human donor in good health (CMV status not recorded). Some clones in this sample may be carry-over from other donors' samples. Material: cultured PBMCs, obtained from culture after CMV antigen stimulation. The chain links TRBV10-3 to TRBJ2-7; perhaps TRBD1 as D (6 bases). The CDR3 bases are TGTGCCATCAGTGAGTCAGGGGGTCCATATCGTGAGCAGTACTTC. As protein: CAISESGGPYREQYF.